This TCR beta chain is from a study of blood T cell dynamics during melanoma immunotherapy. Time point noted: pre-treatment baseline. One draw preceded checkpoint blockade; another followed its first cycle at week 3. Apart from two fast progressors, RECIST 1.1 response was judged 12 weeks post-infusion. Patients had no prior systemic cancer treatment, immunosuppressants or other active cancers. There are 11 residues in the CDR3. Looked up from germline, CDR1 is DFQATT and CDR2 is SNEGSKA (reference sequence). Libraries were prepared by immunoSEQ multiplex PCR; TCRdb keeps only in-frame clonotypes and omits some of them. Among 20,000 to 30,000 clones listed, roughly nine tenths were seen once. This clone has more than one count but fewer than ten.

This TCR derives from a human donor with melanoma. The rearrangement joins TRBV20-1 to TRBJ1-4; tentatively, D is TRBD1 (6 bases). The sequences come from blood, collected from a patient treated with checkpoint blockade. Here the CDR3 reads CRRGLNEKLFF. CDR3 DNA sequence: TGCAGGAGGGGGTTGAATGAAAAACTGTTTTTT.